The entry below gives a single T cell receptor beta chain sequence along with its context. The antigen remains unidentified. Generated by immunoSEQ multiplex PCR, the TCRdb table keeps only in-frame clones and is missing some. Among over 60,000 clones listed, 70% to 90% were seen once. The sample comes from a study of OX40 agonist ivuxolimab in advanced cancers. Study findings and constraints: It was not determined which antigens were specifically recognized by the peripheral T cells that had undergone clonal expansion. Normalized T-cell clonal expansion was also low in some nonresponders.

The CDR3 covers 17 residues. Germline CDR1 is WNHNN and CDR2 is SYGVQD (reference sequence). Trimming at V came to 0 bases and at J to 5 bases, leaving 4 bases not matched to a gene. The sequence was obtained from an adult with an advanced solid tumor such as melanoma, head and neck, liver or kidney cancer. This sample comprised CD4+ or CD8+ T cells sorted from blood, obtained in a trial of the OX40 agonist ivuxolimab. The chain employs TRBV10-1 and TRBJ2-2; 12 bases map to TRBD2. The CDR3 reads CASSESRLAGGTGELFF. The CDR3 region has the DNA TGCGCCAGCAGTGAGTCGCGCCTAGCGGGAGGGACCGGGGAGCTGTTTTTT.